This is a list of T cell receptor beta chains from one sample in a study of regulatory T cells in long-lasting Graves disease. TCRdb reprocessed the multiplex PCR reads via MiXCR and lists one record per CDR3 protein. The data show about 220,000 distinct CDR3 sequences, with approximately 18% seen just once and 12% held by the top ten. These data were also filed under a second study, of T cells in Graves' hyperthyroidism and ophthalmopathy.

The sample here was peripheral blood mononuclear cells (PBMCs), taken at new diagnosis, from a patient treated with antithyroid drugs. The receptor source for this set is a woman younger than 45 with Graves disease. CDR3s include the opening cysteine and the closing phenylalanine or tryptophan. The D gene is left open where the match is weak. Clone size, where shown, is once, few, many, or a class for clones that have expanded.

- | TRBJ1-2 | TRBV5-1 | - | CASSLGRKGGYTF | TGCGCCAGCAGCTTGGGACGGAAGGGGGGCTACACCTTC
- | TRBJ1-1 | TRBV7-2 | many | CASSSPPPLGALNTEAFF | TGTGCCAGCAGCTCTCCTCCCCCCCTAGGGGCGCTTAACACTGAAGCTTTCTTT
TRBD1 | TRBJ2-7 | TRBV2 | many | CASSEEGALSYEQYF | TGTGCCAGCAGTGAAGAGGGGGCTTTATCCTACGAGCAGTACTTC
- | TRBJ2-7 | TRBV28 | many | CASSPEDGRSYEQYF | TGTGCCAGCAGTCCCGAGGACGGTCGCTCCTACGAGCAGTACTTC
- | TRBJ2-2 | TRBV7-9 | many | CASSPLGGVTGELFF | TGTGCCAGCAGCCCCCTTGGGGGCGTAACAGGGGAGCTGTTTTTT
- | TRBJ2-7 | TRBV11-3 | many | CASSFTQSSYEQYF | TGTGCCAGCAGCTTCACCCAGAGCTCCTACGAGCAGTACTTC
TRBD1 | TRBJ2-7 | TRBV20-1 | many | CSAPRTGSSYEQYF | TGCAGTGCGCCTCGGACAGGGAGCTCCTACGAGCAGTACTTC
- | TRBJ2-7 | TRBV12-3/TRBV12-4 | - | CASSLNAGTSYEQYF | TGTGCCAGCAGTTTAAATGCAGGGACCTCCTACGAGCAGTACTTC
- | TRBJ2-1 | TRBV11-2 | few | CASSFSSYNEQFF | TGTGCCAGCAGCTTTTCATCCTACAATGAGCAGTTCTTC
- | TRBJ2-3 | TRBV4-1 | many | CASSQLPGLTPPPDTQYF | TGCGCCAGCAGCCAACTCCCGGGACTCACGCCCCCCCCCGATACGCAGTATTTT
- | TRBJ2-5 | TRBV10-3 | - | CAIGVGTPQETQYF | TGTGCCATCGGGGTCGGGACGCCGCAAGAGACCCAGTACTTC
- | TRBJ1-2 | TRBV20-1 | - | CSARDELQGRVYGYTF | TGCAGTGCTAGAGATGAGTTGCAGGGAAGGGTCTATGGCTACACCTTC
TRBD1 | TRBJ1-1 | TRBV29-1 | many | CSVRGQGYTEAFF | TGCAGCGTGAGGGGACAGGGGTACACTGAAGCTTTCTTT
- | TRBJ1-2 | TRBV6-1 | many | CATTAKGPYGYTF | TGTGCCACCACAGCGAAGGGGCCCTATGGCTACACCTTC
TRBD1 | TRBJ2-2 | TRBV20-1 | many | CSARPGQGTGELFF | TGCAGTGCTAGACCGGGACAGGGTACCGGGGAGCTGTTTTTT
- | TRBJ2-1 | TRBV28 | many | CASSLPPGDLNEQFF | TGTGCCAGCAGTTTACCCCCGGGGGATCTCAATGAGCAGTTCTTC
- | TRBJ2-5 | TRBV20-1 | many | CSARVTGVETQYF | TGCAGTGCTAGAGTAACGGGGGTGGAGACCCAGTACTTC
- | TRBJ1-6 | TRBV9 | - | CASSTGEGPLHF | TGTGCCAGCAGCACGGGGGAGGGGCCCCTCCACTTT
- | TRBJ2-7 | TRBV12-3/TRBV12-4 | once | CASTPLGGGYEQYF | TGTGCCAGCACCCCTCTGGGGGGCGGGTACGAGCAGTACTTC
TRBD1 | TRBJ1-4 | TRBV7-9 | many | CASLWTGGNEKLFF | TGTGCCAGCCTGTGGACAGGCGGTAATGAAAAACTGTTTTTT
- | TRBJ1-2 | TRBV30 | many | CAWSVFPGSSGGYTF | TGTGCCTGGAGTGTATTCCCAGGGTCTTCTGGCGGCTACACCTTC
- | TRBJ2-7 | TRBV10-3 | many | CAISESTAYEQYF | TGTGCCATCAGTGAGTCGACGGCCTACGAGCAGTACTTC
- | TRBJ2-7 | TRBV28 | many | CASSTGYHEQYF | TGTGCCAGCAGCACAGGGTACCACGAGCAGTACTTC
- | TRBJ2-3 | TRBV28 | many | CASSLRGGTAGDTQYF | TGTGCCAGCAGTCTCAGGGGGGGGACGGCAGGAGATACGCAGTATTTT
TRBD1 | TRBJ1-1 | TRBV9 | many | CASSSQPVPGQGGDTEAFF | TGTGCCAGCAGCTCGCAACCAGTCCCGGGACAGGGGGGGGACACTGAAGCTTTCTTT
- | TRBJ1-2 | TRBV3-1 | many | CASSRQANYGYTF | TGTGCCAGCAGCCGACAGGCTAACTATGGCTACACCTTC
TRBD1 | TRBJ1-2 | TRBV29-1 | - | CSVGQGAGGYTF | TGCAGCGTGGGACAGGGGGCCGGTGGCTACACCTTC
TRBD1 | TRBJ1-4 | TRBV7-9 | few | CASSPTTHRGGNEKLFF | TGTGCCAGCAGCCCTACTACCCACAGGGGGGGAAATGAAAAACTGTTTTTT
- | TRBJ2-2 | TRBV19 | many | CASRTKYSGGELFF | TGTGCCAGTAGGACAAAATATAGCGGCGGGGAGCTGTTTTTT
TRBD1 | TRBJ1-2 | TRBV28 | many | CASSPVEETGNYGYTF | TGTGCCAGCAGCCCGGTCGAGGAGACAGGGAACTATGGCTACACCTTC
- | TRBJ2-1 | TRBV12-3/TRBV12-4 | many | CASSLSGREPDEQFF | TGTGCCAGCAGTTTGAGTGGCAGGGAGCCAGATGAGCAGTTCTTC
TRBD2 | TRBJ2-3 | TRBV12-3/TRBV12-4 | many | CASSPPLGTSGSGTDTQYF | TGTGCCAGCAGCCCCCCCCTTGGGACTAGCGGGAGTGGGACAGATACGCAGTATTTT
- | TRBJ1-2 | TRBV27 | many | CASSLLGSEGYTF | TGTGCCAGCAGTTTGTTGGGTTCGGAGGGCTACACCTTC
- | TRBJ2-1 | TRBV13 | many | CASSPRGRDGVPYNEQFF | TGTGCCAGCAGCCCACGGGGTCGCGACGGGGTGCCCTACAATGAGCAGTTCTTC
- | TRBJ1-1 | TRBV18 | many | CASSRGPDTEAFF | TGTGCCAGCTCACGAGGACCGGACACTGAAGCTTTCTTT
- | TRBJ1-1 | TRBV12-3/TRBV12-4 | - | CASSRNGVTEAFF | TGTGCCAGCAGTCGAAACGGGGTCACTGAAGCTTTCTTT
TRBD1 | TRBJ2-5 | TRBV13 | many | CASSERTGGDQETQYF | TGTGCCAGCAGCGAGCGGACAGGGGGCGACCAAGAGACCCAGTACTTC
TRBD2 | TRBJ2-7 | TRBV11-2 | many | CASSSTSGRAYEQYF | TGTGCCAGCAGTTCGACTAGCGGGAGGGCCTACGAGCAGTACTTC
TRBD1 | TRBJ1-5 | TRBV12-3/TRBV12-4 | many | CASSLRGTGVSNQPQHF | TGTGCCAGCAGTTTAAGGGGCACAGGGGTGAGCAATCAGCCCCAGCATTTT
TRBD1 | TRBJ2-3 | TRBV5-1 | - | CASSLGQGAKDTQYF | TGCGCCAGCAGCCTTGGACAGGGGGCAAAAGATACGCAGTATTTT
- | TRBJ2-1 | TRBV27 | many | CASSLSPNRAVSYNEQFF | TGTGCCAGCAGTCTAAGCCCCAACAGGGCCGTCTCCTACAATGAGCAGTTCTTC
- | TRBJ2-7 | TRBV6-1 | - | CAIRGEQYF | TGTGCCATCAGGGGCGAGCAGTACTTC
- | TRBJ2-7 | TRBV28 | once | CASSLFGWGYREQYF | TGTGCCAGCAGTTTATTTGGGTGGGGCTACCGCGAGCAGTACTTC
- | TRBJ2-1 | TRBV11-2 | few | CASSLEGQAGANEQFF | TGTGCCAGCAGCTTAGAGGGGCAGGCTGGGGCCAATGAGCAGTTCTTC
- | TRBJ1-4 | TRBV5-6 | - | CASSLERSSENEKLFF | TGTGCCAGCAGCCTTGAGAGGTCTAGCGAGAATGAAAAACTGTTTTTT
- | TRBJ2-3 | TRBV20-1 | - | CSARRQIREDTQYF | TGCAGTGCTAGACGGCAGATCAGGGAGGATACGCAGTATTTT
- | TRBJ1-5 | TRBV12-3/TRBV12-4 | many | CASSLGRSNQPQHF | TGTGCCAGCAGTCTAGGACGGAGCAATCAGCCCCAGCATTTT
- | TRBJ1-4 | TRBV18 | - | CASSPLGQGSEKLFF | TGTGCCAGCTCACCCCTGGGGCAGGGTTCCGAAAAACTGTTTTTT